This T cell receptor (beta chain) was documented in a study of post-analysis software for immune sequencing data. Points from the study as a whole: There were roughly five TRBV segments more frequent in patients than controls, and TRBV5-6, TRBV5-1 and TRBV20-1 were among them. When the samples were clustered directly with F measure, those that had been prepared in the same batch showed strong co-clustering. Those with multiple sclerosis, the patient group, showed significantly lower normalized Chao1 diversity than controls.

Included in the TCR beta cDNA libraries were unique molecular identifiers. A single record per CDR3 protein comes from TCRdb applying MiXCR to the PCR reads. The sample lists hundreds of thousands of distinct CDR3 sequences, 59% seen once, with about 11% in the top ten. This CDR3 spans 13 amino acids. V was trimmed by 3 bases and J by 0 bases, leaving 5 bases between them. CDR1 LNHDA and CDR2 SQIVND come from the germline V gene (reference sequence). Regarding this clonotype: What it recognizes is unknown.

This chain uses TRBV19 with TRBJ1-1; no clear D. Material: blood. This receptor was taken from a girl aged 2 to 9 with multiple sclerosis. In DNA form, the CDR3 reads TGTGCCAGTAGTATGGGGATGAACACTGAAGCTTTCTTT. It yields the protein CASSMGMNTEAFF.